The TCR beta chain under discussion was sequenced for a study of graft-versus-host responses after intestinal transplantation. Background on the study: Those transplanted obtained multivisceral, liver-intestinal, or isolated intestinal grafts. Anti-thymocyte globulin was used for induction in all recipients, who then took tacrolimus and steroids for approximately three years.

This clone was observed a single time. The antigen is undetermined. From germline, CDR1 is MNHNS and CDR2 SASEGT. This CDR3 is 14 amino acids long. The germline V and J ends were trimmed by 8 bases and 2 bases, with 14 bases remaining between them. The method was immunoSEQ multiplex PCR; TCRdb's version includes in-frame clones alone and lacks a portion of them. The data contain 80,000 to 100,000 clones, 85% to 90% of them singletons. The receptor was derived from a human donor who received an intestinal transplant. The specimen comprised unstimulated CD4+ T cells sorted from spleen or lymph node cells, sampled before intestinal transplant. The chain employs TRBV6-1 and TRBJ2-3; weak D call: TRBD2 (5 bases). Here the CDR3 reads CASPASNITDTQYF. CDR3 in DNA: TGTGCCAGCCCCGCTAGCAATATCACAGATACGCAGTATTTT.